This section outlines one T cell receptor (beta chain) sequence together with its context. Its antigen is not known. Cultured CD4+ T cell DNA underwent sequencing with the Oncomine TCR Beta short-read assay. TCRdb analysed the PCR reads with MiXCR anew, one entry per CDR3 protein. This sample carries some 15,000 distinct CDR3 sequences, approximately 73% of them seen once, and the ten largest clones take approximately 11%. The data stem from a study of vaccination and CD4 T cells after COVID-19. Study background: The cells in question were stimulated using overlapping spike peptides derived from SARS-CoV-2, HCoV-NL63, HCoV-OC43 and HCoV-229E.

Regarding the study as a whole: Spike mono-reactivity held for 304 of 307 vaccine-specific clones in convalescent patients.

Stated treatment: roughly 11-day PBMC culture with coronavirus spike peptide pools or control peptides (ViraFEST assay). Fresh IL-2 medium was used to replace half of the medium on days 3 and 7. V lost 1 base and J 3 bases, leaving 15 bases between the germline ends. The germline CDR1 and CDR2 sequences are LNHDA and SQIVND (reference sequence). This CDR3 has 16 residues. This TCR derives from a human donor who had recovered from COVID-19. Material for sequencing was CD4+ T cells from blood, cultured in vitro. The rearrangement links TRBV19 to TRBJ2-5, with D perhaps matching TRBD2 (5 bases). The DNA for the CDR3 is TGTGCCAGTAGTATAGCCAGGACTTCCACCGAAGAGACCCAGTACTTC. Translated: CASSIARTSTEETQYF.